Listed here are 21 T cell receptor beta chains from one sample, sequenced in a study of technical replicates of blood from a few donors (dated by TCRdb to about 2017). Library generation was performed with the immunoSEQ multiplex PCR assay. Not all clones reach the TCRdb copy of this immuneACCESS table, which keeps in-frame sequences only. Checked studies attribute under half of the gap to unresolved V genes and leave the rest unexplained. In this sample the table shows 95,000 or so clones, approximately 95% of which occur a single time. The top ten constitute 0.3% to 0.35% of the sample. The sample comprised T cells isolated from PBMCs. These receptors all stem from a human donor in good health.

The rearrangement links TRBV6-1 to TRBJ1-3, with D perhaps matching TRBD1 (5 bases). The CDR3 is 14 amino acids. Trimming shortened V by 5 bases and J by 0 bases, and 8 bases separated the two germline ends. CDR1 MNHNS and CDR2 SASEGT come from the germline V gene. The CDR3 sequence: CASSRQISGNTIYF. The DNA of the CDR3 is TGTGCCAGCAGTCGACAGATCTCTGGAAACACCATATATTTT.

The chain uses TRBV7-3 and TRBJ1-5, with 8 nucleotides matching TRBD1. This CDR3 comprises 14 residues. After removal of 2 bases from V and 8 bases from J, the junction contained 5 bases not matched to a gene. The germline gives CDR1 SGHTA, CDR2 FQGTGA. CDR3 protein: CASSLSGGGEPQHF. For the CDR3, the DNA is TGTGCCAGCAGCTTATCAGGGGGCGGGGAGCCCCAGCATTTT.

J is TRBJ2-3 and V is TRBV2; 7 bases match TRBD2. V shed 5 bases, J shed 0 bases, and the junction held 8 bases outside the gene matches. Germline values: CDR1 SNHLY, CDR2 FYNNEI. The CDR3 loop spans 16 amino acids. CDR3 sequence (DNA): TGTGCCAGCAGTTCCCCCGAGACTAGCAGCACAGATACGCAGTATTTT. Amino acids: CASSSPETSSTDTQYF.

CDR3 residues: CASSRRWRESGTGELFF. CDR3 nucleotides: TGTGCCAGCAGCCGGCGTTGGAGGGAGAGTGGTACCGGGGAGCTGTTTTTT. V gene TRBV13 combines with J gene TRBJ2-2, with a possible D match to TRBD2 (6 bases). This CDR3 is built from 17 residues. Trimming pared 5 bases from V and 5 bases from J, leaving 21 bases between. Germline-derived CDR1 and CDR2 are PRHDT and FYEKMQ (reference sequence).

The CDR3 reads CASSFWEEETQYF. The DNA of the CDR3 is TGCGCCAGCAGCTTCTGGGAGGAAGAGACCCAGTACTTC. This chain connects TRBV5-1 to TRBJ2-5; D may be TRBD2 (6 bases). Trimming cost V 2 bases and J 3 bases, with 8 bases left between them. This CDR3 has 13 amino acids. The germline V gene encodes CDR1 SGHRS and CDR2 YFSETQ.

The chain uses TRBV30 and TRBJ2-7; 7 nucleotides align to TRBD2. V lost 2 bases and J lost 2; bases outside the gene matches: 9. The germline gives CDR1 GTSNPN, CDR2 SVGIG (reference sequence). The CDR3 is 15 amino acids. The CDR3 nucleotides read TGTGCCTGGAGTTACGGGGCGGGGGTTACCTACGAGCAGTACTTC. The encoded protein is CAWSYGAGVTYEQYF. Full variable domain (outside the CDR3, taken from reference TRBV30 and TRBJ2-7): SQTIHQWPATLVQPVGSPLSLECTVEGTSNPNLYWYRQAAGRGLQLLFYSVGIGQISSEVPQNLSASRPQDRQFILSSKKLLLSDSGFYLCAWSYGAGVTYEQYFGPGTRLTVT.

This chain connects TRBV19 to TRBJ1-5; D remains ambiguous. The germline V and J ends were trimmed by 5 bases and 3 bases, with 14 bases remaining between them. The length of the CDR3 is 15 residues. Germline V gives CDR1 LNHDA, CDR2 SQIVND (reference sequence). The CDR3 DNA reads TGTGCCAGTAGTTCCATTGACAAATTCAATCAGCCCCAGCATTTT. This encodes CASSSIDKFNQPQHF.

V usage is TRBV11-2 and J usage is TRBJ2-1, with TRBD2 identical over 9 bases. V shed 3 bases, J shed 6 bases, and the junction held 3 bases outside the gene matches. The length of the CDR3 is 14 residues. The V gene's germline CDR1 is SGHAT and CDR2 FQNNGV. CDR3 in amino acids: CASSLGLAGNEQFF. In DNA form, the CDR3 reads TGTGCCAGCAGCTTGGGACTAGCAGGCAATGAGCAGTTCTTC.

This chain connects TRBV2 to TRBJ2-7; unclear D gene. V was trimmed by 10 bases and J by 1 base, leaving 14 bases between them. This CDR3 is built from 13 residues. Germline loops: CDR1 SNHLY, CDR2 FYNNEI. CDR3 coding DNA: TGTGCCACTAACGATTGGTCTTCCTACGAGCAGTACTTC. It encodes CATNDWSSYEQYF. Combining the CDR3 with reference TRBV2 and TRBJ2-7 gives the whole variable domain EPEVTQTPSHQVTQMGQEVILRCVPISNHLYFYWYRQILGQKVEFLVSFYNNEISEKSEIFDDQFSVERPDGSNFTLKIRSTKLEDSAMYFCATNDWSSYEQYFGPGTRLTVT.

The V call is TRBV7-2, the J call TRBJ2-6; D not resolved. The V and J ends lost 3 bases and 0 bases respectively, with 6 bases between them. Germline CDR1 reads SGHTA; CDR2 reads FQGNSA. There are 15 residues in the CDR3. The CDR3: CASSFLYSGANVLTF. The CDR3 DNA is TGTGCCAGCAGCTTCCTTTACTCTGGGGCCAACGTCCTGACTTTC.

The rearrangement uses TRBV6-5 and TRBJ2-5; unclear D gene. CDR1 is MNHEY, CDR2 SVGAGI, per germline. There are 15 residues in the CDR3. V was cut by 0 bases and J by 5 bases, with 13 bases left in between. The CDR3 DNA reads as TGTGCCAGCAGTTACTCGAGTAGGATTAGCGAGACCCAGTACTTC. Residues: CASSYSSRISETQYF.

The J gene is TRBJ2-1, the V gene TRBV19, with D perhaps matching TRBD1 (6 bases). This CDR3 contains 13 residues. Germline V gene sequence: CDR1 LNHDA, CDR2 SQIVND (reference sequence). The V gene lost 4 bases and the J gene lost 6 bases, with 10 bases spanning the gap. The DNA for the CDR3 is TGTGCCAGTAGTACACAACAGGGCAATGAGCAGTTCTTC. Translation: CASSTQQGNEQFF. Full variable domain (outside the CDR3, taken from reference TRBV19 and TRBJ2-1): DGGITQSPKYLFRKEGQNVTLSCEQNLNHDAMYWYRQDPGQGLRLIYYSQIVNDFQKGDIAEGYSVSREKKESFPLTVTSAQKNPTAFYLCASSTQQGNEQFFGPGTRLTVL.

This clone was counted once. The rearrangement links TRBV19 to TRBJ1-2, with TRBD1 as a possible D gene (6 bases). V was cut by 6 bases and J by 8 bases, with 16 bases left in between. The CDR3 runs 13 residues. Germline CDR1 reads LNHDA; CDR2 reads SQIVND (reference sequence). CDR3 loop: CASRTIGGGGYTF. CDR3 nucleotide sequence: TGTGCCAGTAGGACTATTGGCGGGGGCGGCTACACCTTC.

This clone was recorded only once. V and J are TRBV5-1 and TRBJ1-4; 9 nucleotides align to TRBD1. The germline gives CDR1 SGHRS, CDR2 YFSETQ. The CDR3 loop spans 14 amino acids. Trimming removed 4 bases from V and 8 bases from J; junction bases left unmatched: 6. The CDR3 nucleotides read TGCGCCAGCAGCGAGACAGGGGGAGAAGAAAAACTGTTTTTT. Protein sequence: CASSETGGEEKLFF.

This clone was counted a few times. The chain recombines TRBV5-1 with TRBJ1-4; 8 bases are a match to TRBD1. Germline loops: CDR1 SGHRS, CDR2 YFSETQ. V was pared by 4 bases and J by 8 bases, with 7 bases of the junction left unmatched. The CDR3 has 14 residues. The CDR3 DNA reads as TGCGCCAGCAGCGCCACGACAGGGGTCGAAAAACTGTTTTTT. This encodes CASSATTGVEKLFF.

V is TRBV10-3 and J is TRBJ1-1, with 7 bases that match TRBD1. Germline values: CDR1 ENHRY, CDR2 SYGVKD. Trimming took 3 bases from V and 4 from J; bases not matched to a gene: 8. The length of the CDR3 is 15 residues. The CDR3 here is CAISELQGSGTEAFF. CDR3 bases: TGTGCCATCAGTGAATTACAGGGGTCGGGCACTGAAGCTTTCTTT.

The chain couples TRBV15 to TRBJ2-7, with 11 nucleotides matching TRBD2. The CDR3 loop spans 15 amino acids. The V gene end was trimmed by 3 bases and the J gene end by 3 bases; junction bases not matched to a gene: 4. The germline V gene encodes CDR1 LNHNV and CDR2 YYDKDF (reference sequence). The chain's CDR3 is CATSRTGLAGYEQYF. The CDR3 DNA is TGTGCCACCAGCAGGACAGGACTAGCGGGCTACGAGCAGTACTTC.

Note on this clone: The same CDR3 arises from other DNA sequences in this sample as well. This chain joins TRBV5-4 and TRBJ2-6; TRBD1 might be the D (5 bases). Trimming shortened V by 4 bases and J by 2 bases, and 7 bases separated the two germline ends. Per the germline V gene, CDR1 is SGHNT and CDR2 is YYREEE (reference sequence). This CDR3 is 14 amino acids long. The CDR3 here is CASSLRAGANVLTF. The CDR3 nucleotides are TGTGCCAGCAGCCTCAGGGCTGGGGCCAACGTCCTGACTTTC.

The J gene is TRBJ2-7, the V gene TRBV28; 8 positions match TRBD2. The junction had 11 bases not matched to a gene; V was cut back by 7 bases and J by 9 bases. There are 13 residues in the CDR3. Looked up from germline, CDR1 is MDHEN and CDR2 is SYDVKM. Here the CDR3 DNA reads TGTGCCAGCACCCTCGGGGGGGGTAGGGTGCAGTACTTC. Amino acid sequence: CASTLGGGRVQYF.

The rearrangement joins TRBV30 to TRBJ2-3; D possibly corresponds to TRBD1 (5 bases). Germline V gives CDR1 GTSNPN, CDR2 SVGIG (reference sequence). The CDR3 sequence is 12 residues long. The germline V and J ends were trimmed by 4 bases and 5 bases, with 10 bases remaining between them. The CDR3 spells CAWMGLIDTQYF. For the CDR3, the DNA is TGTGCCTGGATGGGGCTCATAGATACGCAGTATTTT.

The rearrangement links TRBV4-2 to TRBJ2-1; a weak D match, TRBD2 (6 bases). Trimming cost V 4 bases and J 8 bases, with 21 bases left between them. The CDR3 loop spans 16 amino acids. Per germline, CDR1 LGHNA and CDR2 YNFKEQ. The CDR3 region has the DNA TGTGCCAGCAGCCTAGGATTAAACGCGGGAACGGATGAGCAGTTCTTC. Encoded protein: CASSLGLNAGTDEQFF.